Listed here are 5 T cell receptor beta chains from one sample, sequenced in a study of CD8+ T cells in alopecia areata. Sequencing used cDNA as its template, made by extracting RNA and reverse transcribing it. Clones were sequenced by immunoSEQ multiplex PCR, and TCRdb holds only the in-frame ones, with some missing. The sample yields roughly 97,000 clones, less than 50% seen once. Sequenced sample: CD4+ T cells sorted from blood. These receptors all come from a human donor with alopecia areata.

The chain carries TRBV18 and TRBJ2-1; the match to TRBD1 covers 8 bases. After removal of 1 base from V and 10 bases from J, the junction contained 15 bases not matched to a gene. Germline-derived CDR1 and CDR2 are KGHSH and LQKENI. This CDR3 contains 17 residues. As DNA, the CDR3 is TGTGCCAGCTCACCACTTTCAGGACAGGGATTGGTATCGGAGCAGTTCTTC. Protein product: CASSPLSGQGLVSEQFF.

The chain has TRBV7-2 and TRBJ1-1; the D gene is possibly TRBD1 (5 bases). The V and J ends lost 4 bases and 5 bases respectively, with 11 bases between them. The length of the CDR3 is 13 residues. Germline CDR1 is SGHTA and CDR2 is FQGNSA. The CDR3 coding sequence is TGTGCCAGCAGCTCAGGGTTGCCGACTGAAGCTTTCTTT. It codes for CASSSGLPTEAFF.

The chain carries TRBV2 and TRBJ2-7; D is unclear. V dropped 2 bases and J dropped 2 bases, with 10 bases sitting between them. The CDR3 runs to 14 residues. The germline V gene encodes CDR1 SNHLY and CDR2 FYNNEI. The CDR3 loop reads CASSESLGAYEQYF. CDR3 DNA: TGTGCCAGCAGTGAAAGTCTCGGAGCCTACGAGCAGTACTTC.

V is TRBV11-3 and J is TRBJ2-1, with 9 bases that match TRBD2. In germline, CDR1 is SGHNT, CDR2 YENEEA. V lost 3 bases, J lost 9 bases, and 0 bases stayed unmatched. CDR3 size: 12 residues. The CDR3 DNA reads as TGTGCCAGCAGCTTTAGCGGGGGTGAGCAGTTCTTC. Its protein is CASSFSGGEQFF.

The chain carries TRBV6-1 and TRBJ2-3, with 7 nucleotides matching TRBD1. This CDR3 is 14 amino acids long. The junction had 4 bases not matched to a gene; V was cut back by 7 bases and J by 0 bases. The germline gives CDR1 MNHNS, CDR2 SASEGT. The CDR3 sequence: CASKTGLSTDTQYF. CDR3 DNA: TGTGCCAGCAAGACAGGGTTGAGCACAGATACGCAGTATTTT.